This T cell receptor (beta chain) was captured by sequencing in a study of siplizumab effects on memory and regulatory T cells. The study, taken as a whole, reports: Unstimulated subset assignment was obtained for only a minor fraction of alloreactive clones.

Repertoires were generated with immunoSEQ multiplex PCR, while TCRdb's copy carries only in-frame clones and drops some. The repertoire includes some 100,000 clones, more than 85% of them detected once, and roughly 2.8% sits in the top ten. This clone has a single count. Its cognate antigen is unknown. The sequence derives from a human donor in good health. Some clones in this sample may be carry-over from other donors' samples. What was sequenced was CD4+ T cells sorted from blood.

Here the CDR3 DNA reads TGTGCCAGCAGCTCGAAACGAGGGCTGGGCGGTTTAGGTGAGCAGTTCTTC. Translated: CASSSKRGLGGLGEQFF. V is TRBV13 and J is TRBJ2-1; possibly TRBD2 for D (5 bases). There are 17 residues in the CDR3. Trimming removed 4 bases from V and 9 bases from J, with 25 bases in between. Germline CDR1 reads PRHDT; CDR2 reads FYEKMQ (reference sequence).